This TCR beta chain was identified in a study of T cells expressing NK-cell markers. Looking at the study overall: Seven sequenced donors out of eight were HCMV-seropositive, one seronegative. Findings and limits, study-wide: NKG2C+ dominant clonotype frequencies in five to seven donors were 1.0-7.0% of CD8+ T cells.

TCRdb reprocessed the 5' RACE reads, keeping one entry per CDR3 protein, no DNA. This table lists a few hundred thousand distinct CDR3 sequences. In the case of this clonotype: Its target is not known.

There are 16 residues in the CDR3. CDR1 and CDR2 from the germline V gene are SGHRS and YFSETQ. The source is a man aged 18 to 70 in good health. This sequence joins TRBV5-1 and TRBJ2-1; TCRdb names TRBD1, which stays unverified in the absence of DNA. The sequenced material came from blood T cells: a sorted CD56 or NKG2C T cell subset, CD4+ or CD8+ T cells, or bulk PBMC T cells (not recorded which). CDR3 loop: CASSSPPGTTYNEQFF.